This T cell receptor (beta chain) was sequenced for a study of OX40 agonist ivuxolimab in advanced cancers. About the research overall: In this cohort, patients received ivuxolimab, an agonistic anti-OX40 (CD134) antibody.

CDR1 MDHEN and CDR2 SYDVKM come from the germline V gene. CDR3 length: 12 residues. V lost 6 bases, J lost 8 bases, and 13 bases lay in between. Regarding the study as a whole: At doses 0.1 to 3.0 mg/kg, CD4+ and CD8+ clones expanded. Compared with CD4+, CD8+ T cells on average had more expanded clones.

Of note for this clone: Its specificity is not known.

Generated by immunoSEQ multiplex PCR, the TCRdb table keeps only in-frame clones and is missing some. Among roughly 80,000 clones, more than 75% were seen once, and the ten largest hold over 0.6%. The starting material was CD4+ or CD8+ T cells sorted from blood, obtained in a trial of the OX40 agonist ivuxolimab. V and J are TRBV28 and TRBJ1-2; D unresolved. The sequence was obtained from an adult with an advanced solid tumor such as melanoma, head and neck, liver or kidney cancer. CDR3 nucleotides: TGTGCCAGCAGAACTCGGCCCGAGGGCTACACCTTC. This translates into CASRTRPEGYTF.